This T cell receptor (beta chain) was recorded in a study of blood T cells in healthy people across ages. Broader study findings: Roughly linear declines in TCR beta diversity per million T cells occurred with age.

Researchers isolated at least 6.5 million PBMCs per sample. Together with a sample-barcoded 5' primer, a J-beta primer mix was included in a second PCR lasting roughly 6 to 12 cycles. TCRdb re-derived calls from the 5' RACE reads in MiXCR, one entry per CDR3 protein. The data show about 670,000 distinct CDR3 sequences, 40% to 50% seen once. This clonotype has a handful of counts. Its antigen remains unidentified. Trimming took off 6 bases at V and 9 bases at J, with 15 bases between the two ends. This CDR3 region has 13 residues. The material sequenced was blood. V is TRBV12-3 or TRBV12-4 and J is TRBJ1-3; D is unclear. This TCR was sampled from an older man in good health. Written as DNA, the CDR3 is TGTGCCAGCAGCTCGGACGGCGTCGGCACCATATATTTT. This encodes CASSSDGVGTIYF.